Each of the 12 T cell receptor beta chains below was sequenced from the same sample in a study of T cells in Graves' hyperthyroidism and ophthalmopathy. TCR beta CDR3 regions were amplified from RNA. Carried out on the TCR CDR3, a first-round RT-PCR used the HTBI primer set. One entry per CDR3 protein, called by TCRdb with MiXCR from the multiplex PCR reads. The sample yields a few hundred thousand distinct CDR3 sequences, about a sixth seen once. Material: blood. These receptors all come from a woman younger than 30 with Graves' hyperthyroidism.

This clonotype was seen at least ten times. The V and J genes are TRBV5-1 and TRBJ2-2; 12 nucleotides line up with TRBD2. Trimming cost V 5 bases and J 1 base; bases outside gene matches: 6. The CDR3 loop spans 17 amino acids. Germline lookup yields CDR1 SGHRS and CDR2 YFSETQ. The DNA for the CDR3 is TGCGCCAGCAGAGGACTAGCGGGAACCGAGAACACCGGGGAGCTGTTTTTT. It specifies CASRGLAGTENTGELFF.

This clonotype was detected only a few times. The V and J genes are TRBV19 and TRBJ1-2; the match to TRBD1 covers 8 bases. The CDR3 covers 17 residues. The V gene's germline CDR1 is LNHDA and CDR2 SQIVND (reference sequence). The J segment lost 4 bases and the V segment lost 6 bases, leaving 16 bases of the junction unmatched. The CDR3 DNA is TGTGCCAGTAGCGAATGGGGGACAGGACCGTCTTCCTATGGCTACACCTTC. Its protein is CASSEWGTGPSSYGYTF.

This CDR3 reads CASSPVGGSMNTEAFF. The CDR3 DNA reads TGTGCCAGCAGCCCTGTAGGGGGGTCTATGAACACTGAAGCTTTCTTT. This sequence joins TRBV11-2 and TRBJ1-1; D possibly corresponds to TRBD1 (6 bases). Germline V gene lookup returns CDR1 SGHAT and CDR2 FQNNGV. The CDR3 totals 16 residues. The V end lost 5 bases, the J end lost 0 bases, and 16 bases lay between the germline ends.

This clonotype has ten or more counts. The CDR3, as DNA: TGTGCCAGCAGCCCCGGGGCGGGAGTTGGTTACGAGCAGTACTTC. Residues: CASSPGAGVGYEQYF. The J gene is TRBJ2-7, the V gene TRBV7-3; 7 bases are a match to TRBD2. V was clipped by 5 bases and J by 4 bases; unmatched bases: 11. Germline CDR1 SGHTA, CDR2 FQGTGA. CDR3 length: 15 amino acids.

This clonotype was counted ten times or more. The V call is TRBV20-1, the J call TRBJ1-6, with TRBD1 as a possible D gene (5 bases). V lost 0 bases and J lost 9, with 6 bases in between. The V gene's germline CDR1 is DFQATT and CDR2 SNEGSKA (reference sequence). The CDR3 totals 12 residues. CDR3 region: CSARDQGSPLHF. CDR3 coding DNA: TGCAGTGCTAGAGATCAGGGTTCACCCCTCCACTTT.

This clonotype has just a few counts. This chain joins TRBV5-1 and TRBJ1-1; D might be TRBD1 (5 bases). V lost 0 bases to trimming and J lost 3 bases, with 9 bases between them. CDR3 length: 14 residues. CDR1 and CDR2 (germline): SGHRS, YFSETQ. This CDR3 is CASSLVGGDTEAFF. DNA of the CDR3: TGCGCCAGCAGCTTGGTGGGGGGAGACACTGAAGCTTTCTTT.

J is TRBJ2-3 and V is TRBV20-1, with 12 positions matching TRBD2. Germline V CDR1 and CDR2: DFQATT, SNEGSKA (reference sequence). The trim removed 4 bases at V and 4 bases at J, leaving 9 bases unmatched. This CDR3 is 16 amino acids long. The CDR3 loop is CSATSPLAGGADTQYF. The CDR3, as DNA: TGCAGTGCTACGAGCCCACTAGCGGGGGGCGCAGATACGCAGTATTTT.

This clonotype was seen a few times. The chain is built from TRBV5-1 and TRBJ1-6, with D tentatively TRBD1 (5 bases). V lost 0 bases and J 5 bases, leaving 9 bases between the germline ends. The CDR3 sequence is 15 residues long. The germline V gene encodes CDR1 SGHRS and CDR2 YFSETQ. CDR3 nucleotide sequence: TGCGCCAGCAGCTTGGGGGGCAGGGATAATTCACCCCTCCACTTT. This encodes CASSLGGRDNSPLHF.

This clonotype came up many times. The CDR3 coding sequence is TGTGCCAGCAGCATACCTTTTTACAATGAGCAGTTCTTC. Its translation: CASSIPFYNEQFF. The V call is TRBV5-4, the J call TRBJ2-1, with no clear D. With 4 bases removed from V and 4 bases from J, the gap between germline ends came to 9 bases. This CDR3 has 13 amino acids. The germline V gene encodes CDR1 SGHNT and CDR2 YYREEE (reference sequence).

The chain couples TRBV4-3 to TRBJ2-7; D remains ambiguous. Germline V gene data show CDR1 as LGHNA and CDR2 as YSLEER. V lost 0 bases, J lost 3 bases, and 9 bases lay in between. This CDR3 is 14 amino acids long. The CDR3 DNA follows: TGCGCCAGCAGCCAAGATGTCAGGAACTACGAGCAGTACTTC. It specifies CASSQDVRNYEQYF.

The sample holds a few counts of this clonotype. This chain uses TRBV24-1 with TRBJ1-2; D is perhaps TRBD1 (5 bases). V lost 4 bases to trimming and J lost 4 bases, with 15 bases between them. The CDR3 totals 15 residues. Germline CDR1 KGHDR, CDR2 SFDVKD. This CDR3 is CATSDPGQGTYGYTF. The CDR3 nucleotides are TGTGCCACCAGTGACCCCGGACAAGGAACCTATGGCTACACCTTC.

In its sample, this clonotype was seen many times. The genes are TRBV12-3 or TRBV12-4 and TRBJ1-1; 7 positions match TRBD1. V shed 6 bases and J 8 bases; nucleotides not matched to a gene: 9. CDR3 size: 13 residues. The CDR3 spells CASSTPGTVEAFF. The CDR3 DNA reads as TGTGCCAGCAGCACCCCCGGGACAGTGGAAGCTTTCTTT.